The 25 T cell receptor beta chains presented below share a single source sample, sequenced in a study of shared clonotypes between healthy human individuals. Only in-frame clones appear in the TCRdb table, and some are missing; sequencing was by immunoSEQ multiplex PCR. Of approximately 2.3 million clones in the sample, approximately 93% were seen once. The material sequenced was naive CD4+ T cells from PBMCs. The subset: CD45RA+ positively selected. The receptor set was obtained from a man in his late teens or twenties in good health. Some clones in this sample may be carry-over from other donors' samples.

The rearrangement links TRBV28 to TRBJ1-2; D unresolved. The CDR3 is 13 amino acids. V shed 3 bases and J shed 5 bases, with 10 bases lying between them. Germline-derived CDR1 and CDR2 are MDHEN and SYDVKM. The CDR3 loop reads CASSFLRRYGYTF. The CDR3 DNA is TGTGCCAGCAGTTTCTTGAGGCGGTATGGCTACACCTTC.

The rearrangement links TRBV6-1 to TRBJ2-3; D call uncertain. The germline CDR1 and CDR2 sequences are MNHNS and SASEGT. The CDR3 contains 16 residues. V lost 3 bases to trimming and J lost 1 base, with 14 bases between them. Here the CDR3 reads CASSDSWVARTDTQYF. The CDR3, as DNA: TGTGCCAGCAGTGATAGTTGGGTAGCTCGCACAGATACGCAGTATTTT.

The chain combines TRBV2 with TRBJ2-7, with D tentatively TRBD1 (5 bases). The V gene's germline CDR1 is SNHLY and CDR2 FYNNEI. The V end was cut by 0 bases, the J end by 6 bases, with 21 bases between. The CDR3 loop spans 17 amino acids. CDR3 sequence: CASSEAFLGQGKLEQYF. CDR3 DNA sequence: TGTGCCAGCAGTGAAGCTTTCTTGGGCCAGGGTAAGCTCGAGCAGTACTTC.

This chain connects TRBV28 to TRBJ1-3; 9 nucleotides agree with TRBD1. This CDR3 contains 16 residues. CDR1 is MDHEN, CDR2 SYDVKM, per germline. J was trimmed by 4 bases and V by 5 bases; bases with no gene match: 9. The CDR3 coding sequence is TGTGCCAGCAGTCCTACAGGGGGCAGGGGAGGAAACACCATATATTTT. This translates into CASSPTGGRGGNTIYF.

The rearrangement uses TRBV29-1 and TRBJ1-1; D not certain. Germline V gives CDR1 SQVTM, CDR2 ANQGSEA. V was shortened by 7 bases and J by 0 bases, with 12 bases between the two germline ends. There are 13 residues in the CDR3. The CDR3 is CSGGWAMNTEAFF. The CDR3 bases are TGCAGCGGGGGATGGGCGATGAACACTGAAGCTTTCTTT.

The rearrangement links TRBV6-5 to TRBJ2-1, with 10 bases lining up with TRBD2. Per the germline V gene, CDR1 is MNHEY and CDR2 is SVGAGI. V lost 6 bases, J lost 5 bases, and 4 bases stayed unmatched. The CDR3 extends over 14 amino acids. CDR3 in DNA: TGTGCCAGCAGAAAGGGACTAGCGAACAATGAGCAGTTCTTC. Protein product: CASRKGLANNEQFF.

The chain links TRBV30 to TRBJ1-2; D remains ambiguous. The CDR3 is 14 residues long. Germline assignment: CDR1 GTSNPN and CDR2 SVGIG (reference sequence). V shed 5 bases and J shed 0 bases, with 13 bases lying between them. The CDR3 DNA is TGTGCCTGGTGTAGCAGGTTAGCTAACTATGGCTACACCTTC. Translating gives CAWCSRLANYGYTF.

This chain links TRBV7-6 with TRBJ2-1; tentatively, D is TRBD2 (6 bases). There are 14 residues in the CDR3. Germline V gene data show CDR1 as SGHVS and CDR2 as FNYEAQ. The V and J ends lost 5 bases and 9 bases respectively, with 17 bases between them. This CDR3 is CASSPRLVSSEQFF. In DNA, the CDR3 is TGTGCCAGCAGCCCTCGACTAGTTAGCAGTGAGCAGTTCTTC.

This chain connects TRBV4-3 to TRBJ2-7, with D possibly TRBD1 on 6 matching bases. The V gene's germline CDR1 is LGHNA and CDR2 YSLEER. This CDR3 contains 15 residues. Trimming left V 4 bases short and J 2 bases short, with 15 bases between. This CDR3 is CASSPGQPGPYEQYF. CDR3 coding DNA: TGCGCCAGCAGCCCAGGACAGCCCGGCCCCTACGAGCAGTACTTC.

This clone has just one count. This sequence joins TRBV19 and TRBJ1-4, with TRBD1 matching over 7 bases. V was pared by 7 bases and J by 4 bases, with 9 bases of the junction left unmatched. CDR3 length: 15 amino acids. CDR1 and CDR2 (germline): LNHDA, SQIVND (reference sequence). The CDR3 DNA reads as TGTGCCAGTATCCCCCACAGGGGAAGTAATGAAAAACTGTTTTTT. Amino acids: CASIPHRGSNEKLFF.

The DNA of the CDR3 is TGTGCCAGCAGCTTGACGCAGGTCCTCTCCTACAATGAGCAGTTCTTC. Its translation is CASSLTQVLSYNEQFF. This chain connects TRBV5-5 to TRBJ2-1; D is unresolved. V dropped 1 base and J dropped 0 bases, with 11 bases sitting between them. Germline CDR1 SGHKS, CDR2 YYEKEE (reference sequence). The CDR3 extends over 16 amino acids. The full variable domain, with the rest looked up from reference TRBV5-5 and TRBJ2-1, is DAGVTQSPTHLIKTRGQQVTLRCSPISGHKSVSWYQQVLGQGPQFIFQYYEKEERGRGNFPDRFSARQFPNYSSELNVNALLLGDSALYLCASSLTQVLSYNEQFFGPGTRLTVL.

The chain is built from TRBV18 and TRBJ2-7; 7 bases match TRBD2. Germline V CDR1 and CDR2: KGHSH, LQKENI. J lost 2 bases, V lost 3 bases, and 7 bases had no gene match. This CDR3 contains 15 residues. The CDR3: CASSPGTTQTYEQYF. The CDR3 nucleotides read TGTGCCAGCTCACCGGGGACTACGCAAACCTACGAGCAGTACTTC.

The chain joins TRBV5-6 to TRBJ2-7; D gene ambiguous. CDR1 SGHDT and CDR2 YYEEEE come from the germline V gene. V dropped 4 bases and J dropped 3 bases, with 5 bases sitting between them. The CDR3 runs 11 residues. The CDR3 DNA reads TGTGCCAGCAGCCATAGCTACGAGCAGTACTTC. Translating it yields CASSHSYEQYF.

Concerning this clone itself: Other DNA variants within this sample encode the same CDR3. The J gene is TRBJ1-1, the V gene TRBV5-1; D ambiguous. Trimming shortened V by 0 bases and J by 0 bases, and 9 bases separated the two germline ends. Germline V gene sequence: CDR1 SGHRS, CDR2 YFSETQ. This CDR3 is built from 15 residues. CDR3: CASSLAAGMNTEAFF. CDR3 DNA sequence: TGCGCCAGCAGCTTGGCGGCAGGTATGAACACTGAAGCTTTCTTT.

J is TRBJ1-2 and V is TRBV27; D may be TRBD1 (6 bases). The CDR3 loop spans 16 amino acids. The germline V gene encodes CDR1 MNHEY and CDR2 SMNVEV (reference sequence). The ends were cut back, 4 bases at V and 8 bases at J, with 23 bases in the middle. CDR3 residues: CASSSVGGTLPEGYTF. Here the CDR3 DNA reads TGTGCCAGCAGTTCAGTGGGCGGGACACTCCCGGAAGGCTACACCTTC.

The V gene is TRBV10-2, the J gene TRBJ1-5; 7 bases align to TRBD1. V was clipped by 10 bases and J by 6 bases; unmatched bases: 6. Germline V gene sequence: CDR1 WSHSY, CDR2 SAAADI. The CDR3 totals 12 residues. The CDR3 reads CATGQVSQPQHF. The CDR3 coding sequence is TGCGCCACCGGACAGGTTAGTCAGCCCCAGCATTTT.

This chain uses TRBV18 with TRBJ1-1, with D possibly TRBD1 on 5 matching bases. The length of the CDR3 is 15 residues. With 3 bases removed from V and 0 bases from J, the gap between germline ends came to 11 bases. Germline CDR1 and CDR2: KGHSH and LQKENI. As DNA, the CDR3 is TGTGCCAGCTCACCTATGGGGGGAGTGAACACTGAAGCTTTCTTT. This translates into CASSPMGGVNTEAFF.

Turning to this clone: Other DNA sequences in this sample translate to the same CDR3. V gene TRBV2 combines with J gene TRBJ2-7; no reliable D call. V dropped 5 bases and J dropped 4 bases, with 9 bases sitting between them. CDR3 length: 12 residues. Looked up from germline, CDR1 is SNHLY and CDR2 is FYNNEI. The chain's CDR3 is CASSLSSYEQYF. Written as DNA, the CDR3 is TGTGCCAGCAGTCTCAGCAGTTACGAGCAGTACTTC.

The rearrangement joins TRBV5-5 to TRBJ2-1, with 10 bases aligning to TRBD2. Losses at the gene ends were 0 bases for V and 2 bases for J; bases not matched to a gene: 8. The CDR3 spans 18 residues. The germline CDR1 and CDR2 sequences are SGHKS and YYEKEE (reference sequence). CDR3 bases: TGTGCCAGCAGCTTGGCGACTAGCGGGTCTTATGCCTACAATGAGCAGTTCTTC. Translating it yields CASSLATSGSYAYNEQFF.

This clone has only a few counts. V is TRBV30 and J is TRBJ1-1; D gene unclear. The CDR3 consists of 14 residues. Germline lookup yields CDR1 GTSNPN and CDR2 SVGIG (reference sequence). Trimming removed 2 bases from V and 7 bases from J, with 17 bases in between. The CDR3 region has the DNA TGTGCCTGGAGTCCTAAGAGCCCCCGGCTTGAAGCTTTCTTT. Its protein product is CAWSPKSPRLEAFF.

This clone has just one count. Sequence at one end of the junction differs from germline and may be a read error. Different DNA sequences within this sample yield the same CDR3. The V gene is TRBV6-5, the J gene TRBJ1-2, with D uncertain. There are 14 residues in the CDR3. Germline V gene data show CDR1 as MNHEY and CDR2 as SVGAGI. CDR3 nucleotides: TGTGCCAGCAGTCCCAATGTGGAAGGCTATGGCTACACCTTT. Protein product: CASSPNVEGYGYTF.

The chain employs TRBV27 and TRBJ2-2, with 7 bases fitting TRBD2. V shed 5 bases and J 3 bases; nucleotides not matched to a gene: 9. Per germline, CDR1 MNHEY and CDR2 SMNVEV (reference sequence). The CDR3 has 16 amino acids. The CDR3 nucleotides read TGTGCCAGCAGTGCCCGTCCGGGACTACACACCGGGGAGCTGTTTTTT. Protein product: CASSARPGLHTGELFF.

V gene TRBV29-1 combines with J gene TRBJ2-3, with 9 bases fitting TRBD1. The CDR3 is 14 residues long. Trimming took 1 base from V and 4 from J; bases not matched to a gene: 3. From germline, CDR1 is SQVTM and CDR2 ANQGSEA. CDR3 amino acids: CSVEGRQGADTQYF. The DNA of the CDR3 is TGCAGCGTTGAAGGCCGACAGGGGGCAGATACGCAGTATTTT.

The chain employs TRBV27 and TRBJ1-1; possible D gene TRBD1, 5 bases. The V end was cut by 4 bases, the J end by 2 bases, with 14 bases between. CDR3 size: 15 residues. CDR1 MNHEY and CDR2 SMNVEV come from the germline V gene (reference sequence). This CDR3 reads CASSSPGRDNTEAFF. The CDR3 DNA reads TGTGCCAGCAGTTCCCCGGGACGTGACAACACTGAAGCTTTCTTT.

In this sample, this clone turned up once. The J gene is TRBJ2-7, the V gene TRBV7-2, with D perhaps TRBD2 (6 bases). Trimming removed 0 bases from V and 3 bases from J, with 18 bases in between. Germline loops: CDR1 SGHTA, CDR2 FQGNSA. The CDR3 extends over 17 amino acids. The CDR3 DNA sequence: TGTGCCAGCAGCTTAGCTACGGCGGGGCAGGGTTTCTACGAGCAGTACTTC. This sequence encodes CASSLATAGQGFYEQYF. The full variable domain, with the rest looked up from reference TRBV7-2 and TRBJ2-7, is GAGVSQSPSNKVTEKGKDVELRCDPISGHTALYWYRQSLGQGLEFLIYFQGNSAPDKSGLPSDRFSAERTGGSVSTLTIQRTQQEDSAVYLCASSLATAGQGFYEQYFGPGTRLTVT.